This T cell receptor (beta chain) was sequenced for a study of T cell responses to AZD1222 COVID-19 vaccine. Study-level points and caveats: The donor group comprised mostly white British people and more females; the analysis possibly underestimated clonal diversity. The number of AZD1222 recipients seropositive at baseline was only five to seven. There were repertoire samples only from the period after the peak T cell response. The study reported that nearly half of spike-specific TCRs target unmutated variant regions.

Worth noting for this clone: Its antigen is as yet unknown.

Some clones are missing from TCRdb's copy, which holds only in-frame ones; the method was immunoSEQ multiplex PCR. Seen here are approximately 50,000 clones, 75% to 90% observed once, and the top ten hold approximately 20%. Germline V CDR1 and CDR2: MDHEN, SYDVKM. This CDR3 is built from 16 residues. J gave up 4 bases and V 6 bases, and 12 bases lay outside the gene matches. The sample was peripheral blood, taken on day 0 of MenACWY control vaccination. The receptor was isolated from an adult in good health. The V gene is TRBV28, the J gene TRBJ1-2; TRBD1 matches 9 bases. CDR3 region: CASSNNRDRVVYGYTF. In DNA form, the CDR3 reads TGTGCCAGCAGCAATAATAGGGACAGGGTGGTCTATGGCTACACCTTC.